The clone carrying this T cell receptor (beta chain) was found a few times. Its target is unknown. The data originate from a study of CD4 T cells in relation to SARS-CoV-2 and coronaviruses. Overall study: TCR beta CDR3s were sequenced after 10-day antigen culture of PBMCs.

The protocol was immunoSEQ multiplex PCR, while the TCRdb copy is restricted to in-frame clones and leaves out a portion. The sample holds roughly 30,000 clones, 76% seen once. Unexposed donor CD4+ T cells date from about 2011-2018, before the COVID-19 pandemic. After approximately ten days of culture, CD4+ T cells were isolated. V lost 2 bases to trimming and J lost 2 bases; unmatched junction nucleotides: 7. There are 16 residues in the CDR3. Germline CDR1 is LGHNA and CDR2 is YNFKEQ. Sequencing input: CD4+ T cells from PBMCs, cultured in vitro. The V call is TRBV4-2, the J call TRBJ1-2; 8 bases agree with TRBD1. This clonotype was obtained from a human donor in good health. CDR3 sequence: CASSQIRDRPNYGYTF. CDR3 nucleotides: TGTGCCAGCAGCCAAATCCGGGACAGGCCAAACTATGGCTACACCTTC.